This T cell receptor (beta chain) comes out of a study of early stage breast cancer tumors. Using immunoSEQ multiplex PCR, the repertoire was profiled, and TCRdb retains in-frame clones only, with some absent. The sample has 40,000 to 60,000 clones, about 80% seen once. This CDR3 contains 12 residues. Trimming shortened V by 5 bases and J by 9 bases, and 11 bases separated the two germline ends. Germline V CDR1 and CDR2: SEHNR, FQNEAQ (reference sequence). The sequence came from a person aged 45-60 years with breast cancer. Sequencing was carried out using blood. The rearrangement uses TRBV7-9 and TRBJ2-1; D may be TRBD1 or TRBD2 (6 bases each). The CDR3 protein is CASSAEGGEQFF. The CDR3 nucleotides read TGTGCCAGCAGCGCTGAGGGGGGTGAGCAGTTCTTC. Combining the CDR3 with reference TRBV7-9 and TRBJ2-1 gives the whole variable domain DTGVSQNPRHKITKRGQNVTFRCDPISEHNRLYWYRQTLGQGPEFLTYFQNEAQLEKSRLLSDRFSAERPKGSFSTLEIQRTEQGDSAMYLCASSAEGGEQFFGPGTRLTVL.